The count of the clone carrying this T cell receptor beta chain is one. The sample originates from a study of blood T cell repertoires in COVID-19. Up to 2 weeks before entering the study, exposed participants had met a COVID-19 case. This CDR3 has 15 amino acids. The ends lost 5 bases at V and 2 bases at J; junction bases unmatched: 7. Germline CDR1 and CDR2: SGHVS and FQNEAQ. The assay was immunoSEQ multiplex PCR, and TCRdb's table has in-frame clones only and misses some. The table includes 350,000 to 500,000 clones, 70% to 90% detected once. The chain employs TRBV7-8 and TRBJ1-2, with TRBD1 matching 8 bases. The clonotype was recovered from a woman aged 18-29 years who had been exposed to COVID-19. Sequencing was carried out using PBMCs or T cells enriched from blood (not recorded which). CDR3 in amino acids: CASSRGQGENYGYTF. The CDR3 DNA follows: TGTGCCAGCAGCCGAGGACAGGGTGAGAACTATGGCTACACCTTC.